Below are 30 T cell receptor beta chains sequenced from a single sample in a study of post-analysis software for immune sequencing data. Study-wide findings and caveats: Patients showed TRBV5-6, TRBV5-1 and TRBV20-1 among 4 or 5 TRBV segments more frequent than in controls.

TCR beta libraries were prepared from cDNA with unique molecular identifiers. MiXCR, run by TCRdb on the PCR reads, gives a single entry per CDR3 protein. The sample records 170,000 or so distinct CDR3 sequences, 30% being singletons. These TCRs' antigens remain unknown. The sample taken for sequencing was blood. The receptors stem from a girl under 18 with multiple sclerosis.

This clonotype was seen a single time. A single base separates this from a much larger clone, so it may be a read error. The chain employs TRBV13 and TRBJ2-5; 12 nucleotides line up with TRBD2. The V gene end was trimmed by 4 bases and the J gene end by 11 bases; junction bases not matched to a gene: 17. This CDR3 spans 17 amino acids. The germline V gene has CDR1 PRHDT and CDR2 FYEKMQ (reference sequence). In DNA, the CDR3 is TGTGCCAGCAGCTCCCTAGGGGCGGGACTAGCGGGCGGGGAGCAGTACTTC. As protein: CASSSLGAGLAGGEQYF.

This chain uses TRBV29-1 with TRBJ2-2, with a possible D match to TRBD1 (5 bases). Trimming took off 3 bases at V and 3 bases at J, with 8 bases between the two ends. Germline lookup yields CDR1 SQVTM and CDR2 ANQGSEA. The length of the CDR3 is 13 residues. CDR3 amino acids: CSVDARDTGELFF. CDR3 DNA: TGCAGCGTTGATGCCAGGGACACCGGGGAGCTGTTTTTT.

This clonotype has a count of ten or more. The chain couples TRBV10-3 to TRBJ1-2, with 7 bases fitting TRBD1. This CDR3 has 12 amino acids. V trimming: 6 bases; J trimming: 5 bases; junction bases outside the gene matches: 3. Germline CDR1 ENHRY, CDR2 SYGVKD. CDR3 nucleotides: TGTGCCATCAGGGGGACAGTGTATGGCTACACCTTC. Its protein product is CAIRGTVYGYTF.

This clonotype was counted once. The V gene is TRBV30, the J gene TRBJ2-2; D is ambiguous. V lost 2 bases to trimming and J lost 7 bases, with 8 bases between them. The CDR3 totals 12 residues. Germline values: CDR1 GTSNPN, CDR2 SVGIG (reference sequence). CDR3 nucleotides: TGTGCCTGGAGTTTAGTCGACGGGGAGCTGTTTTTT. Protein: CAWSLVDGELFF.

This clonotype was counted many times. The chain combines TRBV28 with TRBJ1-2; 10 bases line up with TRBD1. V lost 2 bases and J lost 8; bases outside the gene matches: 11. Germline assignment: CDR1 MDHEN and CDR2 SYDVKM. CDR3 length: 16 residues. The CDR3 region has the DNA TGTGCCAGCAGTTTAGGTCTCGGGACAGGGGTAGAAGGCTACACCTTC. This sequence encodes CASSLGLGTGVEGYTF.

Comment on this clonotype: Possible read error: a much larger clone is one base away. V and J are TRBV5-5 and TRBJ1-4; 9 nucleotides agree with TRBD1. Germline CDR1 reads SGHKS; CDR2 reads YYEKEE (reference sequence). The CDR3 consists of 15 residues. The CDR3 DNA follows: TGTGTCAGCAGCTCCGGGACAGGGATAGAGGAAAAACTGTTTTTT. Amino acid sequence: CVSSSGTGIEEKLFF.

Written as DNA, the CDR3 is TGTGCCAGCAGCCCTTCCGGGACAGGGACCTACGAGCAGTACTTC. It encodes CASSPSGTGTYEQYF. The genes are TRBV28 and TRBJ2-7; 9 nucleotides agree with TRBD1. In germline, CDR1 is MDHEN, CDR2 SYDVKM. The V segment lost 6 bases and the J segment 2 bases; nucleotides outside the gene matches: 8. The CDR3 is made up of 15 amino acids.

The chain has TRBV7-2 and TRBJ2-3, with 8 bases matching TRBD1. This CDR3 is 12 amino acids long. From germline, CDR1 is SGHTA and CDR2 FQGNSA. The J segment lost 11 bases and the V segment lost 4 bases, leaving 5 bases of the junction unmatched. The CDR3 is CASSSGTGGQYF. CDR3 coding DNA: TGTGCCAGCAGCTCGGGGACAGGCGGGCAGTATTTT. The entire variable domain, with the rest obtained from reference TRBV7-2 and TRBJ2-3, is as follows: GAGVSQSPSNKVTEKGKDVELRCDPISGHTALYWYRQSLGQGLEFLIYFQGNSAPDKSGLPSDRFSAERTGGSVSTLTIQRTQQEDSAVYLCASSSGTGGQYFGPGTRLTVL.

The rearrangement links TRBV20-1 to TRBJ2-7; D perhaps matches TRBD2 (6 bases). Trimming took off 3 bases at V and 6 bases at J, with 12 bases between the two ends. The CDR3 totals 12 residues. CDR1 and CDR2 (germline): DFQATT, SNEGSKA (reference sequence). The CDR3 region is CSARDSGLEQYF. CDR3 bases: TGCAGTGCTAGGGATAGCGGCCTCGAGCAGTACTTC.

Concerning this clonotype itself: Sequence at one end of the junction differs from germline and may be a read error. The genes are TRBV12-3 or TRBV12-4 and TRBJ1-2; TRBD1 might be the D (5 bases). The CDR3 is 16 amino acids. For the CDR3, the DNA is TGTGTCAGCAGCCAGGTCTCGGGACCTAGGGACTATGGCTACACCTTC. This translates into CVSSQVSGPRDYGYTF.

This clonotype was picked up many times. V gene TRBV27 combines with J gene TRBJ2-5, with D tentatively TRBD1 (8 bases). The CDR3 has 14 residues. V lost 5 bases to trimming and J lost 5 bases, with 15 bases between them. Per germline, CDR1 MNHEY and CDR2 SMNVEV (reference sequence). The CDR3 is CASSTDRGGETQYF. The CDR3 coding sequence is TGTGCCAGCAGTACCGACAGGGGAGGGGAGACCCAGTACTTC.

Worth noting for this clonotype: A much larger clone lies one base from this, so it may be a read error. For the CDR3, the DNA is TGTGCCATCAGTGAGGGTGGAGGTGAGCAGTTCTTC. Amino acid sequence: CAISEGGGEQFF. J is TRBJ2-1 and V is TRBV10-3; maybe TRBD2 (5 bases). This CDR3 spans 12 amino acids. Germline V gene data show CDR1 as ENHRY and CDR2 as SYGVKD. V was trimmed by 2 bases and J by 9 bases, leaving 8 bases between them.

Regarding this clonotype: A much larger clone differs by one base, so this may be a read error. The chain recombines TRBV4-1 with TRBJ2-5; the D is unclear. The germline V and J ends were trimmed by 3 bases and 13 bases, with 24 bases remaining between them. Germline loops: CDR1 MGHRA, CDR2 YSYEKL. The CDR3 spans 15 residues. The chain's CDR3 is CASSHLVFSRDERYF. The DNA of the CDR3 is TGCGCCAGCAGCCACCTAGTGTTTAGCCGCGACGAGCGGTACTTC.

This clonotype was observed at least ten times. CDR3 DNA sequence: TGCGCCAGCAGCCAAGAGGTGTCTAGCGGAAGTCGGAATGAGCAGTTCTTC. Translating gives CASSQEVSSGSRNEQFF. The rearrangement joins TRBV4-1 to TRBJ2-1; 7 positions match TRBD2. Looked up from germline, CDR1 is MGHRA and CDR2 is YSYEKL. Losses at the gene ends were 0 bases for V and 7 bases for J; bases not matched to a gene: 12. The CDR3 runs to 17 residues.

This clonotype appeared a single time. This may arise from a read error, as a much more abundant clone is one base away. The V and J genes are TRBV29-1 and TRBJ2-6, with D perhaps given as TRBD1 or TRBD2 (6 bases each). CDR3 size: 16 residues. Germline V gene sequence: CDR1 SQVTM, CDR2 ANQGSEA. The CDR3 sequence: CSPWPGALSGASVLTF. For the CDR3, the DNA is TGCAGCCCCTGGCCGGGGGCGCTTTCTGGGGCCAGCGTCCTGACTTTC.

The J gene is TRBJ2-1, the V gene TRBV28; D gene unclear. Between the trimmed V and J ends, which lost 5 bases and 8 bases, there was a span of 13 bases. The CDR3 is made up of 13 amino acids. Germline CDR1 reads MDHEN; CDR2 reads SYDVKM. In DNA, the CDR3 is TGTGCCAGCAGTCCAAGTGCCCGTTATGAGCAGTTCTTC. Protein product: CASSPSARYEQFF.

This clonotype was observed many times. This CDR3 reads CASSQDDGLDTQYF. The CDR3 DNA is TGTGCCAGCAGCCAAGACGACGGACTAGATACGCAGTATTTT. The chain couples TRBV4-2 to TRBJ2-3; a weak D match, TRBD2 (5 bases). Trimming removed 0 bases from V and 5 bases from J, with 9 bases in between. From germline, CDR1 is LGHNA and CDR2 YNFKEQ. CDR3 length: 14 amino acids.

This clonotype was counted many times. A much larger clonotype is one base distant, so this may be a read error. This chain joins TRBV4-1 and TRBJ1-5; no firm D call. V gave up 0 bases and J gave up 8 bases, with 11 bases separating them. CDR3 length equals 14 residues. Germline assignment: CDR1 MGHRA and CDR2 YSYEKL. The CDR3 is CASSQEGSCEPQHF. CDR3 nucleotide sequence: TGCGCCAGCAGCCAAGAGGGAAGCTGTGAGCCCCAGCATTTT.

This rearrangement joins TRBV2 to TRBJ2-5; D gene uncertain. The V end was cut by 7 bases, the J end by 3 bases, with 18 bases between. CDR1 and CDR2 from the germline V gene are SNHLY and FYNNEI. There are 15 residues in the CDR3. The CDR3 DNA follows: TGTGCCAGCAACCCGTCCACTGGAATGAAAGAGACCCAGTACTTC. Amino acid sequence: CASNPSTGMKETQYF.

There are many counts of this clonotype. V gene TRBV2 combines with J gene TRBJ1-2; D not resolved. The CDR3 totals 13 residues. From germline, CDR1 is SNHLY and CDR2 FYNNEI. V was shortened by 8 bases and J by 0 bases, with 10 bases between the two germline ends. Written as DNA, the CDR3 is TGTGCCAGCCTTCTCCTAGCTAACTATGGCTACACCTTC. It translates to CASLLLANYGYTF.

This clonotype was observed at least ten times. V gene TRBV4-1 combines with J gene TRBJ2-7; a possible D gene is TRBD1 (6 bases). V lost 5 bases and J 3 bases, leaving 14 bases between the germline ends. Germline V gene lookup returns CDR1 MGHRA and CDR2 YSYEKL. The CDR3 runs to 14 residues. CDR3 in amino acids: CASSDLTGDYEQYF. The DNA for the CDR3 is TGCGCCAGCAGCGATCTGACAGGAGACTACGAGCAGTACTTC.

This clonotype was detected many times. This chain connects TRBV5-1 to TRBJ2-5, with 7 bases that match TRBD2. V was clipped by 4 bases and J by 1 base; unmatched bases: 13. There are 17 residues in the CDR3. Germline CDR1 is SGHRS and CDR2 is YFSETQ. In nucleotides, the CDR3 is TGCGCCAGCAGCCGAACCGGGGGGACTACACTCCAAGAGACCCAGTACTTC. This translates into CASSRTGGTTLQETQYF.

This clonotype was observed a handful of times. This chain links TRBV6-5 with TRBJ1-1; 9 bases are shared with TRBD1. Germline CDR1 and CDR2: MNHEY and SVGAGI. This CDR3 is built from 17 residues. The J segment lost 1 base and the V segment lost 1 base, leaving 7 bases of the junction unmatched. CDR3 coding DNA: TGTGCCAGCAGTTACTACAGGGGGCGGACCGAGAACACTGAAGCTTTCTTT. Protein sequence: CASSYYRGRTENTEAFF.

This clonotype showed up many times. The J gene is TRBJ2-7, the V gene TRBV4-1; D unclear. V was cut by 1 base and J by 3 bases, with 10 bases left in between. Looked up from germline, CDR1 is MGHRA and CDR2 is YSYEKL. The CDR3 sequence is 14 residues long. For the CDR3, the DNA is TGCGCCAGCAGCCAAGTTTCCAGGAACTACGAGCAGTACTTC. Protein product: CASSQVSRNYEQYF.

This clonotype was seen at least ten times. The V and J genes are TRBV20-1 and TRBJ2-7; 11 bases map to TRBD2. CDR1 and CDR2 from the germline V gene are DFQATT and SNEGSKA (reference sequence). The CDR3 totals 19 residues. The V segment lost 4 bases and the J segment 0 bases; nucleotides outside the gene matches: 17. CDR3 nucleotide sequence: TGCAGTGCTAAGAAGGCTAGCGGGAGGTCTGCGGGGGGCTCCTACGAGCAGTACTTC. Its translation: CSAKKASGRSAGGSYEQYF.

This rearrangement joins TRBV9 to TRBJ2-3; D not resolved. This CDR3 is 17 amino acids long. Trimming shortened V by 4 bases and J by 3 bases, and 21 bases separated the two germline ends. The germline V gene has CDR1 SGDLS and CDR2 YYNGEE. CDR3 sequence reads: CASSPPRGPVKTDTQYF. The CDR3 region has the DNA TGTGCCAGCAGCCCCCCCCGCGGCCCCGTCAAAACAGATACGCAGTATTTT.

The rearrangement links TRBV29-1 to TRBJ1-1, with 7 bases fitting TRBD1. This CDR3 spans 14 amino acids. CDR1 and CDR2 from the germline V gene are SQVTM and ANQGSEA. V trimming: 3 bases; J trimming: 1 base; junction bases outside the gene matches: 5. CDR3 protein: CSVDRTGPNTEAFF. The DNA of the CDR3 is TGCAGCGTTGACCGGACAGGCCCGAACACTGAAGCTTTCTTT.

With respect to this clonotype: This may come from a read error, since a much larger clone is one base off. The gene calls are TRBV27 and TRBJ2-3; D uncertain. CDR3 size: 14 residues. Germline loops: CDR1 MNHEY, CDR2 SMNVEV (reference sequence). DNA for the CDR3: TGTGCCGGCAGTTTAAACCCAGCAACAGATACGCAGTATTTT. It specifies CAGSLNPATDTQYF.

This clonotype appeared many times. The chain employs TRBV29-1 and TRBJ2-3; D could derive from TRBD1 or TRBD2 (5 bases each). With 6 bases removed from V and 5 bases from J, the gap between germline ends came to 18 bases. There are 14 residues in the CDR3. The germline V gene encodes CDR1 SQVTM and CDR2 ANQGSEA. The CDR3 region has the DNA TGCAGCGTAGTCCCCGGGACCCTAAAAGATACGCAGTATTTT. Translated, it gives CSVVPGTLKDTQYF.

The chain has TRBV27 and TRBJ2-3, with D unclear. Looked up from germline, CDR1 is MNHEY and CDR2 is SMNVEV (reference sequence). The V end was cut by 4 bases, the J end by 0 bases, with 11 bases between. The CDR3 is 15 amino acids. The CDR3: CASSSLTLSTDTQYF. DNA of the CDR3: TGTGCCAGCAGTTCCCTCACTCTAAGCACAGATACGCAGTATTTT.